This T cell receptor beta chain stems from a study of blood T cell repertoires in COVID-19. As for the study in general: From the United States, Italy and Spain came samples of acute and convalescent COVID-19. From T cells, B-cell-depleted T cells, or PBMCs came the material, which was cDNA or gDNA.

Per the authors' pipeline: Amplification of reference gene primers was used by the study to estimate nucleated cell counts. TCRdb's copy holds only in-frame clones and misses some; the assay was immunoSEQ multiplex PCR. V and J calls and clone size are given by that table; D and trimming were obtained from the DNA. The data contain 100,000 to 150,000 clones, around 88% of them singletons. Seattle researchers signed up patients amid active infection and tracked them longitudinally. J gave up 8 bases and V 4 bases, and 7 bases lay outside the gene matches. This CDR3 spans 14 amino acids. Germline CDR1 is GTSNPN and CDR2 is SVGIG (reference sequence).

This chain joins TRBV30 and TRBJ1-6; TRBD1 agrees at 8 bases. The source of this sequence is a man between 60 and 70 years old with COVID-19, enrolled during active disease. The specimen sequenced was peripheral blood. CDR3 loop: CAWTRTGLDSPLHF. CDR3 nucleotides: TGTGCCTGGACTCGGACAGGGTTGGATTCACCCCTCCACTTT.